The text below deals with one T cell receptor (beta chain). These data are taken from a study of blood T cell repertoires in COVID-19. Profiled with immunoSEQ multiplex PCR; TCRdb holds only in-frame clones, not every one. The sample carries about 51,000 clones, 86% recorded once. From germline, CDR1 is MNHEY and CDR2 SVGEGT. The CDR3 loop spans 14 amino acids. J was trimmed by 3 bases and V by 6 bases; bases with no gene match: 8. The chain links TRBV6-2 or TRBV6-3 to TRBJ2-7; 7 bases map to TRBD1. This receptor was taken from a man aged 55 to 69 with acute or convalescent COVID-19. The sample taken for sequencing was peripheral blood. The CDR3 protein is CASSGPGGVYEQYF. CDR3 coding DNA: TGTGCCAGCAGCGGTCCAGGGGGAGTCTACGAGCAGTACTTC.